Below, 18 T cell receptor beta chains from the same sample are listed, as sequenced in a study of T cells in Graves' hyperthyroidism and ophthalmopathy. Template material for amplifying TCR beta CDR3 regions consisted of RNA transcripts. A set of HTBI primers served as the primers for a first-round RT-PCR of the TCR CDR3. Each CDR3 protein is one row after TCRdb ran MiXCR on the multiplex PCR reads. The repertoire holds about 380,000 distinct CDR3 sequences, less than 20% seen once, with 40% in the top ten. What was sequenced was blood. These receptor sequences come from a man aged 18 to 30 with Graves' ophthalmopathy.

This clonotype occurred many times. The J gene is TRBJ1-2, the V gene TRBV12-3 or TRBV12-4, with D tentatively TRBD1 (6 bases). CDR3 length equals 15 residues. V was pared by 3 bases and J by 5 bases, with 16 bases between. In DNA form, the CDR3 reads TGTGCCAGCAGTTTTGGGGGGGGCTCGGAGTATGGCTACACCTTC. Protein: CASSFGGGSEYGYTF.

Concerning this clonotype: A single base separates this from a much larger clone, so it may be a read error. This chain links TRBV27 with TRBJ2-7, with 8 nucleotides matching TRBD1. The CDR3 totals 15 residues. Germline V CDR1 and CDR2: MNHEY, SMNVEV (reference sequence). CDR3 DNA sequence: TGTGCCATCAGTATTGGGACAGGAGTGGGATACGAGCAGTACTTC. Its protein is CAISIGTGVGYEQYF.

This clonotype showed up just once. The chain recombines TRBV4-3 with TRBJ2-5; TRBD1 matches 8 bases. With 1 base clipped from V and 4 bases from J, the junction kept 5 bases outside the gene matches. The germline V gene has CDR1 LGHNA and CDR2 YSLEER. The CDR3 extends over 15 amino acids. The CDR3 DNA reads as TGCGCCAGCAGCCAAGGACAGGGGAAGAGAGAGACCCAGTACTTC. It encodes CASSQGQGKRETQYF.

This clonotype has more than one count but fewer than ten. This chain uses TRBV29-1 with TRBJ2-2, with D tentatively TRBD2 (5 bases). This CDR3 comprises 13 residues. Germline-derived CDR1 and CDR2 are SQVTM and ANQGSEA. The V end lost 1 base, the J end lost 2 bases, and 5 bases lay between the germline ends. CDR3 nucleotides: TGCAGCGTTGAAGCGGGAAACACCGGGGAGCTGTTTTTT. The encoded protein is CSVEAGNTGELFF.

The gene calls are TRBV27 and TRBJ1-4; 9 bases fit TRBD1. Germline trimming cut 6 bases from V and 10 bases from J; bases unmatched to any gene: 3. This CDR3 is 12 amino acids long. Germline-derived CDR1 and CDR2 are MNHEY and SMNVEV (reference sequence). This chain's CDR3 is CASRGGQGKLFF. CDR3 nucleotides: TGTGCCAGCAGGGGGGGACAGGGAAAACTGTTTTTT.

This clonotype was picked up a small number of times. The chain recombines TRBV2 with TRBJ2-2, with a tentative D call TRBD1 (8 bases). The CDR3 is made up of 17 amino acids. Trimming removed 10 bases from V and 4 bases from J, with 25 bases in between. Germline V gene data show CDR1 as SNHLY and CDR2 as FYNNEI. The CDR3 here is CAIDRIGTGGSTGELFF. Here the CDR3 DNA reads TGTGCCATCGACCGGATTGGGACAGGCGGGAGCACCGGGGAGCTGTTTTTT.

The table lists this clonotype with a few counts. The chain couples TRBV5-5 to TRBJ2-4; D remains unclear. V was trimmed by 3 bases and J by 5 bases, leaving 12 bases between them. The CDR3 has 14 residues. Germline CDR1 and CDR2: SGHKS and YYEKEE (reference sequence). In nucleotides, the CDR3 is TGTGCCAGCAGCTCTTTCCTGACGGAAAACATTCAGTACTTC. Its protein is CASSSFLTENIQYF.

The chain links TRBV7-2 to TRBJ1-1; tentative D call: TRBD1 (5 bases). Germline V gives CDR1 SGHTA, CDR2 FQGNSA. This CDR3 is built from 13 residues. The ends were cut back, 4 bases at V and 11 bases at J, with 17 bases in the middle. The CDR3 DNA is TGTGCCAGCAGCTCAACGCAGGGCTTAGGGGCTTTCTTT. Its protein is CASSSTQGLGAFF.

CDR3 coding DNA: TGTGCCAGCAGTGACTCGAACTGGCCCTCAAACAATGAGCAGTTCTTC. Translated, it gives CASSDSNWPSNNEQFF. J is TRBJ2-1 and V is TRBV6-1, with unresolved D. This CDR3 is 16 amino acids long. The V end was cut by 3 bases, the J end by 5 bases, with 17 bases between. In germline, CDR1 is MNHNS, CDR2 SASEGT.

There are many counts of this clonotype. V and J are TRBV12-3 or TRBV12-4 and TRBJ2-1; D is tentatively TRBD1 or TRBD2 (7 bases each). Trimming took 5 bases from V and 9 from J, leaving 20 bases between them. CDR3 length: 15 amino acids. In DNA, the CDR3 is TGTGCCAGCAGTAGTCGACAGGGACTATCGGGTGAGCAGTTCTTC. Amino acids: CASSSRQGLSGEQFF.

This clonotype appeared a few times. V and J are TRBV6-1 and TRBJ1-5, with D possibly matching TRBD1 (6 bases). This CDR3 comprises 15 residues. Trimming left V 6 bases short and J 0 bases short, with 12 bases between. The germline V gene has CDR1 MNHNS and CDR2 SASEGT. The CDR3 nucleotides read TGTGCCAGCAGCCAACTCAGGGGTAGCAATCAGCCCCAGCATTTT. This gives the protein CASSQLRGSNQPQHF.

This clonotype was detected many times. This chain connects TRBV12-3 or TRBV12-4 to TRBJ1-5; the D is unclear. The CDR3 runs 13 residues. Trimming took 3 bases from V and 5 from J, leaving 8 bases between them. The DNA for the CDR3 is TGTGCCAGCAGTTTCGGTTGGGATCAGCCCCAGCATTTT. This sequence encodes CASSFGWDQPQHF.

CDR3 protein: CASSLLPRISTDTQYF. CDR3 DNA: TGTGCCAGCAGCTTACTTCCTAGGATTAGCACAGATACGCAGTATTTT. J is TRBJ2-3 and V is TRBV11-2; D ambiguous. The V and J ends lost 2 bases and 0 bases respectively, with 12 bases between them. Germline CDR1 and CDR2: SGHAT and FQNNGV. This CDR3 comprises 16 residues.

There are many counts of this clonotype. The gene calls are TRBV28 and TRBJ1-1, with a weak D call TRBD1 (6 bases). The CDR3 runs 12 residues. Germline CDR1 MDHEN, CDR2 SYDVKM. V was clipped by 6 bases and J by 7 bases, with 12 bases between them. As DNA, the CDR3 is TGTGCCAGCAGAACCCAGGACAGTGAAGCTTTCTTT. It codes for CASRTQDSEAFF. Filled out from reference TRBV28 and TRBJ1-1, the complete variable domain reads DVKVTQSSRYLVKRTGEKVFLECVQDMDHENMFWYRQDPGLGLRLIYFSYDVKMKEKGDIPEGYSVSREKKERFSLILESASTNQTSMYLCASRTQDSEAFFGQGTRLTVV.

The table lists this clonotype with a count of one. This could be a read error, since a much larger clone is one nucleotide away. The V gene is TRBV28, the J gene TRBJ1-5; no clear D gene. This CDR3 spans 14 amino acids. Trimming removed 8 bases at V and 3 bases at J, with 14 bases between. The V gene's germline CDR1 is MDHEN and CDR2 SYDVKM. The CDR3 is CASGVGRVNQPQHF. CDR3 DNA sequence: TGTGCCAGCGGGGTTGGGCGGGTCAATCAGCCCCAGCATTTT.

This clonotype was seen many times. This sequence joins TRBV14 and TRBJ1-4, with D perhaps TRBD1 (6 bases). Trimming shortened V by 1 base and J by 8 bases, and 14 bases separated the two germline ends. CDR1 is SGHDN, CDR2 FVKESK, per germline. The CDR3 totals 15 residues. As DNA, the CDR3 is TGTGCCAGCAGCCAAGCGGGGCAGGGGAACGAAAAACTGTTTTTT. Encoded protein: CASSQAGQGNEKLFF. The variable domain in full, with the rest retrieved from reference TRBV14 and TRBJ1-4, is EAGVTQFPSHSVIEKGQTVTLRCDPISGHDNLYWYRRVMGKEIKFLLHFVKESKQDESGMPNNRFLAERTGGTYSTLKVQPAELEDSGVYFCASSQAGQGNEKLFFGSGTQLSVL.

The J gene is TRBJ2-2, the V gene TRBV2; D is undetermined. The CDR3 contains 14 residues. V was trimmed by 7 bases and J by 1 base, leaving 10 bases between them. CDR1 is SNHLY and CDR2 is FYNNEI in the germline V gene. The DNA for the CDR3 is TGTGCCAGCACTCGTATGGTGAACACCGGGGAGCTGTTTTTT. Translated: CASTRMVNTGELFF.

The chain has TRBV20-1 and TRBJ2-3, with D possibly TRBD2 on 10 matching bases. V lost 4 bases to trimming and J lost 5 bases, with 16 bases between them. Germline V gives CDR1 DFQATT, CDR2 SNEGSKA (reference sequence). This CDR3 is 14 amino acids long. The CDR3 region is CSATSGGQGDTQYF. In nucleotides, the CDR3 is TGCAGTGCTACTAGCGGGGGACAGGGAGATACGCAGTATTTT.